This T cell receptor beta chain was recovered during a study of T cells in Graves' hyperthyroidism and ophthalmopathy. For the study at large: Sampling of peripheral blood happened at initial diagnosis, prior to any treatment. Study observations and caveats: Most thyroid clonotypes that were expanded above 0.001 also turned up in blood.

Amplification of TCR beta CDR3 regions used RNA as the template. Initially, a first-round RT-PCR of the TCR CDR3 employed the HTBI primer set. From the multiplex PCR reads, TCRdb called clonotypes with MiXCR, one entry per CDR3 protein. The sample includes a few hundred thousand distinct CDR3 sequences, 15% to 18% of them seen just once. This clonotype was counted at least ten times. The antigen remains undetermined. Subjects aged 18 to 65 presented with newly diagnosed hyperthyroidism of less than 2 months' duration. Patients were excluded for uncontrolled infection, other autoimmune disease, pregnancy or lactation. Trimming took 6 bases from V and 10 from J; bases not matched to a gene: 12. The CDR3 has 14 amino acids. In germline, CDR1 is SGHAT, CDR2 FQNNGV.

The source of this sequence is a woman aged 18-30 years with Graves' hyperthyroidism. The chain recombines TRBV11-2 with TRBJ1-1; TRBD1 aligns across 9 bases. Sequencing was done on a sample of blood. The CDR3 loop is CASRRTGATAGAFF. Written as DNA, the CDR3 is TGTGCCAGCAGACGGACAGGGGCGACGGCGGGAGCTTTCTTT.